This entry is about one TCR beta chain. Its matching antigen is unknown. This sample includes further DNA sequences coding for the same CDR3. V was clipped by 0 bases and J by 4 bases, with 7 bases between them. The CDR3 runs 13 residues. Looked up from germline, CDR1 is MNHEY and CDR2 is SMNVEV (reference sequence). These data belong to a study of the immune and genomic landscape of osteosarcoma. About the research overall: Most patients, 65% to 80%, had localized disease at diagnosis.

Using immunoSEQ multiplex PCR, the repertoire was profiled, and TCRdb retains in-frame clones only, with some absent. The repertoire holds a few thousand clones, with about 80% as singletons. The post-treatment osteosarcoma tumors were primary, local recurrence or metastasis specimens from poor-prognosis patients. Findings and limits, study-wide: Productive clonality stayed low overall, though C3 exceeded C1.

Sequencing used osteosarcoma tumor tissue from the lung. J is TRBJ2-7 and V is TRBV27, with D unclear. The source is a human donor with osteosarcoma. The CDR3 DNA sequence: TGTGCCAGCAGTTTATCTTCGGGTTACGAGCAGTACTTC. It encodes CASSLSSGYEQYF.